The 23 T cell receptor beta chains below all came from one sample that was sequenced in a study of blood T cells in healthy people across ages. Using a J-beta primer mix together with a sample-barcoded 5' primer, a second PCR was run for about 6 to 12 cycles. A single record per CDR3 protein comes from TCRdb applying MiXCR to the 5' RACE reads. The sample has 800,000 to 1,300,000 distinct CDR3 sequences, 20% to 25% seen once; the top ten hold around 0.75%. This sample was also put to use in a study of T cells of mothers and their children.

Material: blood. The receptors shown here come from a girl aged 2 to 10 in good health.

The chain combines TRBV29-1 with TRBJ2-5; no firm D call. Per germline, CDR1 SQVTM and CDR2 ANQGSEA. Trimming stripped 0 bases from V and 4 bases from J, with 9 bases between. The CDR3 covers 13 residues. The CDR3 DNA reads TGCAGCGTTGAAGATGGGCTCGCAGAGACCCAGTACTTC. It yields the protein CSVEDGLAETQYF.

The chain joins TRBV7-2 to TRBJ2-3; D gene unclear. Germline loops: CDR1 SGHTA, CDR2 FQGNSA. The CDR3 contains 13 residues. Between the trimmed V and J ends, which lost 4 bases and 6 bases, there was a span of 11 bases. The chain's CDR3 is CASSSDFPDTQYF. In DNA, the CDR3 is TGTGCCAGCAGCTCCGACTTCCCGGATACGCAGTATTTT.

This clonotype was counted between two and nine times. The genes are TRBV29-1 and TRBJ2-7, with D tentatively TRBD2 (6 bases). Germline CDR1 reads SQVTM; CDR2 reads ANQGSEA. The germline V and J ends were trimmed by 2 bases and 5 bases, with 13 bases remaining between them. The CDR3 has 13 amino acids. The CDR3 DNA sequence: TGCAGCGTTGAAAGAGGGACTGGCGACGAGCAGTACTTC. It yields the protein CSVERGTGDEQYF.

This clonotype was seen only a few times. The chain has TRBV5-1 and TRBJ2-7; TRBD1 or TRBD2 may be the D gene (6 bases each). Germline V gives CDR1 SGHRS, CDR2 YFSETQ. Between the trimmed V and J ends, which lost 1 base and 0 bases, there was a span of 17 bases. This CDR3 spans 17 amino acids. This CDR3 is CASSLPPGAGYSYEQYF. Written as DNA, the CDR3 is TGCGCCAGCAGCTTGCCCCCGGGGGCCGGTTACTCCTACGAGCAGTACTTC.

This clonotype appeared a few times. This chain joins TRBV18 and TRBJ2-7; tentative D call: TRBD2 (6 bases). The DNA end favors TRBJ2-5, so the J call may be wrong. Germline CDR1 and CDR2: KGHSH and LQKENI. This CDR3 is built from 14 residues. CDR3 amino acids: CASSPTREEETQYF. The CDR3 DNA reads TGTGCCAGCTCACCCACCAGGGAGGAGGAGACCCAGTACTTC.

The sample holds a few counts of this clonotype. The chain carries TRBV6-6 and TRBJ2-1, with 9 bases lining up with TRBD2. The CDR3 has 16 amino acids. Germline V gene data show CDR1 as MNHNY and CDR2 as SVGAGI (reference sequence). Trimming took 8 bases from V and 0 from J; bases not matched to a gene: 8. The CDR3 bases are TGTGCCAGCGGTAGACTAGCGGCCTCCTCCTACAATGAGCAGTTCTTC. Protein sequence: CASGRLAASSYNEQFF.

The chain joins TRBV4-2 to TRBJ2-5; unclear D gene. TRBJ2-1 explains the end of the DNA better; the J call may be wrong. This CDR3 region has 13 residues. Germline V lookup: CDR1 LGHNA, CDR2 YNFKEQ. The CDR3 reads CASSQIELDEQFF. The CDR3 nucleotides are TGTGCCAGCAGCCAAATCGAACTTGATGAGCAGTTCTTC.

This clonotype occurred a few times. One end of the junction is discordant with germline, which a read error may explain. The CDR3 coding sequence is TGTGCCAGCAGGGCCGGGACAGCCTCGCCCTGGGAGACCCAGTACTTC. Translating it yields CASRAGTASPWETQYF. This chain joins TRBV5-1 and TRBJ2-5, with 7 bases fitting TRBD1. CDR1 and CDR2 (germline): SGHRS, YFSETQ. The CDR3 spans 16 residues.

This clonotype turned up a few times. The chain recombines TRBV10-3 with TRBJ1-1; TRBD1 matches 7 bases. The CDR3 consists of 15 residues. The trim removed 6 bases at V and 1 base at J, leaving 8 bases unmatched. Germline V gives CDR1 ENHRY, CDR2 SYGVKD. The CDR3 region has the DNA TGTGCCATCAGCACAGGGGTGATAGGGAACACTGAAGCTTTCTTT. Amino acid sequence: CAISTGVIGNTEAFF.

In this sample, this clonotype turned up a few times. The chain carries TRBV9 and TRBJ2-2; D unresolved. Germline CDR1 and CDR2: SGDLS and YYNGEE. The V end lost 2 bases, the J end lost 1 base, and 6 bases lay between the germline ends. This CDR3 is built from 14 residues. The CDR3 DNA is TGTGCCAGCAGCGTCACAGTGAACACCGGGGAGCTGTTTTTT. This sequence encodes CASSVTVNTGELFF.

This clonotype has more than one count but fewer than ten. A read error may account for a junction end that differs from germline. This chain connects TRBV12-3 or TRBV12-4 to TRBJ2-2; D perhaps matches TRBD2 (5 bases). This CDR3 is 12 amino acids long. For the CDR3, the DNA is TGTGCCAGCAGTCCGAACACCGGGGATCTGTTTTTT. Its protein product is CASSPNTGDLFF.

This chain joins TRBV9 and TRBJ2-3; 13 bases line up with TRBD2. Germline CDR1 reads SGDLS; CDR2 reads YYNGEE. This CDR3 is 17 amino acids long. V gave up 3 bases and J gave up 4 bases; unmatched junction bases: 8. The CDR3 region has the DNA TGTGCCAGCAGCGCCGGACTAGCGGGAGCGGGGGCAGATACGCAGTATTTT. Amino acid sequence: CASSAGLAGAGADTQYF. The full variable domain, its missing parts supplied by reference TRBV9 and TRBJ2-3, is DSGVTQTPKHLITATGQRVTLRCSPRSGDLSVYWYQQSLDQGLQFLIQYYNGEERAKGNILERFSAQQFPDLHSELNLSSLELGDSALYFCASSAGLAGAGADTQYFGPGTRLTVL.

V gene TRBV12-3 or TRBV12-4 combines with J gene TRBJ1-6, with D tentatively TRBD1 (5 bases). This CDR3 is built from 11 residues. Trimming took 8 bases from V and 9 from J, leaving 8 bases between them. DNA for the CDR3: TGTGCCAGCGGGGCGAGTTCACCCCTCCACTTT. It translates to CASGASSPLHF.

This clonotype was seen a few times. V and J are TRBV6-1 and TRBJ1-5; no clear D gene. V was clipped by 3 bases and J by 6 bases, with 15 bases between them. This CDR3 region has 15 residues. CDR1 is MNHNS and CDR2 is SASEGT in the germline V gene. The DNA for the CDR3 is TGTGCCAGCAGTGAGTTAAAGGCTCCGGGTCAGCCCCAGCATTTT. This gives the protein CASSELKAPGQPQHF.

The gene calls are TRBV6-2 or TRBV6-3 and TRBJ2-7; 9 bases agree with TRBD1. This CDR3 is 14 amino acids long. Germline-derived CDR1 and CDR2 are MNHEY and SVGEGT. The CDR3 nucleotides are TGTGCGGTGGAGACAGGGGGGCCCGGACACGAGCAGTACTTC. Translated, it gives CAVETGGPGHEQYF.

This clonotype showed up just a few times. The rearrangement uses TRBV12-3 or TRBV12-4 and TRBJ1-2, with 9 bases aligning to TRBD1. Unmatched junction bases numbered 11, after V lost 7 bases and J lost 8 bases. CDR3 size: 14 residues. Written as DNA, the CDR3 is TGTGCCAGCACCACGGCCGGGACAGGGCAAGGCTACACCTTC. Translation: CASTTAGTGQGYTF.

This clonotype turned up a few times. The chain links TRBV29-1 to TRBJ2-5; D could derive from TRBD1 or TRBD2 (5 bases each). The CDR3 is 13 amino acids. Germline V gene sequence: CDR1 SQVTM, CDR2 ANQGSEA. V lost 6 bases, J lost 2 bases, and 13 bases lay in between. CDR3 DNA sequence: TGCAGCGTCGACGGGACCCCTCAAGAGACCCAGTACTTC. Its translation is CSVDGTPQETQYF.

This chain joins TRBV28 and TRBJ2-7; 8 nucleotides line up with TRBD1. V lost 5 bases to trimming and J lost 3 bases; unmatched junction nucleotides: 3. This CDR3 is built from 13 residues. Germline V CDR1 and CDR2: MDHEN, SYDVKM. The CDR3 loop is CASSRQGRYEQYF. For the CDR3, the DNA is TGTGCCAGCAGTCGACAGGGGCGCTACGAGCAGTACTTC. The full variable domain, its missing parts supplied by reference TRBV28 and TRBJ2-7, is DVKVTQSSRYLVKRTGEKVFLECVQDMDHENMFWYRQDPGLGLRLIYFSYDVKMKEKGDIPEGYSVSREKKERFSLILESASTNQTSMYLCASSRQGRYEQYFGPGTRLTVT.

A single count supports this clonotype. This chain joins TRBV20-1 and TRBJ2-1; a possible D gene is TRBD1 (5 bases). CDR3 length: 14 amino acids. V lost 5 bases to trimming and J lost 6 bases, with 17 bases between them. The germline gives CDR1 DFQATT, CDR2 SNEGSKA (reference sequence). The CDR3, as DNA: TGCAGTGCTCTAATCCAAGCTAGGGGCAATGAGCAGTTCTTC. This translates into CSALIQARGNEQFF.

In this sample, this clonotype turned up once. The V and J genes are TRBV27 and TRBJ2-1, with TRBD2 matching over 10 bases. Per the germline V gene, CDR1 is MNHEY and CDR2 is SMNVEV (reference sequence). The trim removed 7 bases at V and 9 bases at J, leaving 12 bases unmatched. The CDR3 length is 15 residues. The CDR3 is CASNYLAGEWVEQFF. CDR3 nucleotides: TGTGCCAGCAATTATCTAGCGGGAGAGTGGGTTGAGCAGTTCTTC.

This clonotype was detected a few times. The rearrangement uses TRBV11-3 and TRBJ2-1; no firm D call. This CDR3 is 15 amino acids long. The ends were cut back, 5 bases at V and 8 bases at J, with 19 bases in the middle. Germline CDR1 SGHNT, CDR2 YENEEA. The CDR3 sequence: CASSLRAYQRYEQFF. The DNA of the CDR3 is TGTGCCAGCAGCCTCCGGGCCTACCAGAGATATGAGCAGTTCTTC.

J is TRBJ1-4 and V is TRBV6-5, with 8 nucleotides matching TRBD1. CDR3 length: 15 residues. J gave up 12 bases and V 0 bases, and 9 bases lay outside the gene matches. Per germline, CDR1 MNHEY and CDR2 SVGAGI. CDR3 nucleotides: TGTGCCAGCAGTTACTCGAATCAGGGGGCGAGGGAACTGTTTTTT. It specifies CASSYSNQGARELFF.

In this sample, this clonotype turned up a few times. The rearrangement joins TRBV14 to TRBJ2-3; the match to TRBD2 covers 7 bases. Germline trimming cut 3 bases from V and 4 bases from J; bases unmatched to any gene: 13. The CDR3 is 17 residues long. CDR1 and CDR2 from the germline V gene are SGHDN and FVKESK. CDR3: CASSHPLGGGPPDTQYF. CDR3 sequence (DNA): TGTGCCAGCAGCCACCCTCTTGGGGGAGGGCCCCCAGATACGCAGTATTTT.